These T cell receptor beta chains were read from a single sample in a study of shared clonotypes between healthy human individuals. Here immunoSEQ multiplex PCR was the method, and the copy in TCRdb shows in-frame clones only, minus some. This table holds 600,000 or so clones, approximately 95% found once. The sequenced sample consisted of naive CD8+ T cells sorted from blood. These receptors were taken from a woman aged 30 to 39 in good health. CDR3s include the opening cysteine and the closing phenylalanine or tryptophan. The order of the fields is J gene, V gene, D gene, CDR3 protein. The D gene is left open where the match is weak.

TRBJ2-7 TRBV5-6 TRBD2 CASSGTSGLAEQYF
TRBJ2-7 TRBV5-4 - CASSPDRDRVYEQYF
TRBJ1-2 TRBV7-3 - CASSDGSYGYTF
TRBJ2-7 TRBV27 TRBD2 CASSFSGLAAYEQYF
TRBJ2-7 TRBV25-1 TRBD1 CASSKQSPLGTGALEQYF
TRBJ2-7 TRBV27 TRBD2 CASRGPGLAGFYEQYF
TRBJ2-2 TRBV18 - CASSPSKGGGTGELFF
TRBJ2-2 TRBV15 - CATSRERTGAGELFF
TRBJ1-1 TRBV14 - CASSRGHREEATEAFF
TRBJ2-3 TRBV28 - CASSFGGSTDTQYF
TRBJ2-7 TRBV5-5 - CASSWDGGEQYF
TRBJ2-7 TRBV27 TRBD2 CASSHGGGSSYEQYF
TRBJ2-1 TRBV12-5 TRBD2 CASGLAGGHNEQFF
TRBJ1-2 TRBV19 - CASTGQIFNYGYTF
TRBJ1-5 TRBV6-1 - CASSDPRYLGWEQPQHF
TRBJ1-3 TRBV5-6 - CASRRDRSGNTIYF
TRBJ1-1 TRBV20-1 - CSAKGDEAFF
TRBJ2-7 TRBV20-1 TRBD2 CSARTSYEQYF
TRBJ1-2 TRBV5-5 - CASSLGNHGDGYTF
TRBJ2-3 TRBV5-1 TRBD2 CASSLGLAGRNTDTQYF
TRBJ2-7 TRBV28 TRBD2 CASRRTVAGVFYEQYF
TRBJ2-2 TRBV7-9 - CASSEDWGGWDTGELFF
TRBJ2-7 TRBV7-9 TRBD2 CASRTSGDSYEQYF
TRBJ2-1 TRBV28 TRBD2 CASSWQRESGNEQFF
TRBJ2-7 TRBV2 TRBD2 CASSGTLAGESSYEQYF
TRBJ2-2 TRBV28 - CNGTNTGELFF
TRBJ2-1 TRBV6-6 - CASTVSSYNEQFF
TRBJ2-3 TRBV4-2 TRBD2 CASSSPFGTSGSGDTQYF
TRBJ2-1 TRBV5-1 - CASNSGGLNNEQFF
TRBJ2-3 TRBV4-1 - CASSQADSRDLTDTQYF
TRBJ2-7 TRBV30 - CAWSVSGKAGILGSPYEQYF
TRBJ1-1 TRBV28 - CASSLPGLGTEAFF
TRBJ2-3 TRBV9 - CASSSSGTPIGAQYF
TRBJ2-1 TRBV25-1 - CASSEWAENEQFF
TRBJ2-7 TRBV21-1 - CASSCRSGYEQYF
TRBJ2-7 TRBV5-1 - CASSLGDGTYEQYF
TRBJ2-3 TRBV6-1 TRBD2 CASTLAGEDTQYF
TRBJ2-7 TRBV7-9 TRBD1 CASSPPVTGLYEQYF
TRBJ2-7 TRBV4-1 TRBD2 CASSQDSLAGDEQYF
TRBJ2-1 TRBV14 TRBD2 CASSHVYGGSYNEQFF
TRBJ2-4 TRBV6-5 TRBD1 CASSKELGQGNIQYF
TRBJ1-1 TRBV4-1 TRBD1 CASSQDPVDRGRMNTEAFF
TRBJ2-1 TRBV27 TRBD2 CASSSSSGSIDEQFF
TRBJ2-6 TRBV28 - CASSFGVPYSGANVLTF
TRBJ2-7 TRBV27 TRBD1 CASTRTGGVYEQYF